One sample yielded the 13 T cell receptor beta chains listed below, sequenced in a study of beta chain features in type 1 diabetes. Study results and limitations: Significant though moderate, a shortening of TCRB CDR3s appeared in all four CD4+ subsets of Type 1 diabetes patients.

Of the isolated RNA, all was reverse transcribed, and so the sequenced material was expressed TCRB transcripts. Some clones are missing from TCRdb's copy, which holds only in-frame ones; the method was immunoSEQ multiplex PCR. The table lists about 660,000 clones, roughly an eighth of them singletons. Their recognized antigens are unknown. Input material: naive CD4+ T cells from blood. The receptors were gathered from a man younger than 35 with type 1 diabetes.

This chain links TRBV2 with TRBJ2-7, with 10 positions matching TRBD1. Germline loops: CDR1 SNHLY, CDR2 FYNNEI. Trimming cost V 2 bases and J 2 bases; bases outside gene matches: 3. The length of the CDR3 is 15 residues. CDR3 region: CASSEWGQGPYEQYF. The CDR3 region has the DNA TGTGCCAGCAGTGAATGGGGACAGGGGCCCTACGAGCAGTACTTC.

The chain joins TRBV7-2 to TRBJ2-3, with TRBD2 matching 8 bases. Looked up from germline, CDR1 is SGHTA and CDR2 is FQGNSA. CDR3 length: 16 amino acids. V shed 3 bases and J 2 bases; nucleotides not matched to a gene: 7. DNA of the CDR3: TGTGCCAGCAGCTTGACTCAGCGGGGGAACACAGATACGCAGTATTTT. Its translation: CASSLTQRGNTDTQYF.

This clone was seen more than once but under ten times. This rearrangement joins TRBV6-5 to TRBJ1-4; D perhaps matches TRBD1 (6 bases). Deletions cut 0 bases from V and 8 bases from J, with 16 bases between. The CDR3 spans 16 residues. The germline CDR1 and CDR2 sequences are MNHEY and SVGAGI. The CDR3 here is CASSYSPSTGYEKLFF. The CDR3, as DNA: TGTGCCAGCAGTTACTCCCCGTCCACAGGGTACGAAAAACTGTTTTTT.

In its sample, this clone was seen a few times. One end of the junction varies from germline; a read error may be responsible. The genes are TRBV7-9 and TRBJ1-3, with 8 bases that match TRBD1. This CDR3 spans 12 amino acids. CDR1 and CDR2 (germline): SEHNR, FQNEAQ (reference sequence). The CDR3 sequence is CASILGGDRIYF. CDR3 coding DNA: TGTGCCAGCATCTTAGGAGGGGACAGGATATATTTT.

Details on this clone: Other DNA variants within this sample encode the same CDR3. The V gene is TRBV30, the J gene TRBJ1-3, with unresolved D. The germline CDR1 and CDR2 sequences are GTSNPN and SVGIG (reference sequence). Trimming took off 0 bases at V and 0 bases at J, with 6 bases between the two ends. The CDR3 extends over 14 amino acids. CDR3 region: CAWSVSGSGNTIYF. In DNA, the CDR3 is TGTGCCTGGAGTGTTTCTGGCTCTGGAAACACCATATATTTT. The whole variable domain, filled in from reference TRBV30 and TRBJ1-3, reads SQTIHQWPATLVQPVGSPLSLECTVEGTSNPNLYWYRQAAGRGLQLLFYSVGIGQISSEVPQNLSASRPQDRQFILSSKKLLLSDSGFYLCAWSVSGSGNTIYFGEGSWLTVV.

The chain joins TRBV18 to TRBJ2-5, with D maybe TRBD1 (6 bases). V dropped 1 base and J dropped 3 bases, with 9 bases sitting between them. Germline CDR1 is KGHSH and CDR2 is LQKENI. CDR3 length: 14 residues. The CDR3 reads CASSPRRTEETQYF. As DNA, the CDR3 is TGTGCCAGCTCACCACGAAGGACAGAAGAGACCCAGTACTTC.

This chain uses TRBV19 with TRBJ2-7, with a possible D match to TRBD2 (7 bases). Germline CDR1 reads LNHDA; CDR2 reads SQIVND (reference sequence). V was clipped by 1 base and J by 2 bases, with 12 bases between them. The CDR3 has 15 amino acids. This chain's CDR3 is CASSIAAGAAYEQYF. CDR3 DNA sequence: TGTGCCAGTAGTATAGCTGCGGGGGCAGCCTACGAGCAGTACTTC.

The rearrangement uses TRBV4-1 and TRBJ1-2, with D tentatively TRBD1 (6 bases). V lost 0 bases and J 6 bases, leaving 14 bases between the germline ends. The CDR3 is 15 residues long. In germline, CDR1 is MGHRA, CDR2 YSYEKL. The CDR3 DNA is TGCGCCAGCAGCCAAGATTCGCAGGGGTTGGATGGCTACACCTTC. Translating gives CASSQDSQGLDGYTF.

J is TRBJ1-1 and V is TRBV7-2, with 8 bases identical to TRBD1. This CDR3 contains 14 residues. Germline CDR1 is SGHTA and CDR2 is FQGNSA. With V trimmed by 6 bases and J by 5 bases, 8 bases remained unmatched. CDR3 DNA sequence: TGTGCCAGCAGGCCTACAGGGGGTGGGACTGAAGCTTTCTTT. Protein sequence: CASRPTGGGTEAFF.

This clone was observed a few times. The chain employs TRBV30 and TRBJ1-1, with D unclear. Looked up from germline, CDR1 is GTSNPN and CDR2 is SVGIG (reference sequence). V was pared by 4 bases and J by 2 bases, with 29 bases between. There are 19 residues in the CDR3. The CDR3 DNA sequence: TGTGCCTGGACCACAACGGGAAGGTCTCCGAGGGATCAAAACACTGAAGCTTTCTTT. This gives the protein CAWTTTGRSPRDQNTEAFF.

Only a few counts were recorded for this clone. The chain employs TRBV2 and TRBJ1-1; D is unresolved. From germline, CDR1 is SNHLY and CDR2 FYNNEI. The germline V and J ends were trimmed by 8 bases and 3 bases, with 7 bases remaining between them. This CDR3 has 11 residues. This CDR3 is CASGLDTEAFF. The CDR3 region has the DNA TGTGCCAGCGGCCTCGACACTGAAGCTTTCTTT.

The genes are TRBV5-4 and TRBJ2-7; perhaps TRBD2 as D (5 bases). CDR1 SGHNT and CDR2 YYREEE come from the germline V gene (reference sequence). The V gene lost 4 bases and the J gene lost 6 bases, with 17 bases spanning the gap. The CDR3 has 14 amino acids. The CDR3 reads CASSTGNPLVEQYF. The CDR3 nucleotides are TGTGCCAGCAGCACCGGGAACCCACTAGTCGAGCAGTACTTC.

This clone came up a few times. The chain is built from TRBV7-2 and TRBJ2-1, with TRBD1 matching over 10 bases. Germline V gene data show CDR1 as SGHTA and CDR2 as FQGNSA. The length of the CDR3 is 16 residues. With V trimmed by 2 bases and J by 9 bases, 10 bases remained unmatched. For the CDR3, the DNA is TGTGCCAGCAGCTTAAGGACAGGGGGTATTTCGAGTGAGCAGTTCTTC. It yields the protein CASSLRTGGISSEQFF. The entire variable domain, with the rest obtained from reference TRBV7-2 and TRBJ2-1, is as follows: GAGVSQSPSNKVTEKGKDVELRCDPISGHTALYWYRQSLGQGLEFLIYFQGNSAPDKSGLPSDRFSAERTGGSVSTLTIQRTQQEDSAVYLCASSLRTGGISSEQFFGPGTRLTVL.